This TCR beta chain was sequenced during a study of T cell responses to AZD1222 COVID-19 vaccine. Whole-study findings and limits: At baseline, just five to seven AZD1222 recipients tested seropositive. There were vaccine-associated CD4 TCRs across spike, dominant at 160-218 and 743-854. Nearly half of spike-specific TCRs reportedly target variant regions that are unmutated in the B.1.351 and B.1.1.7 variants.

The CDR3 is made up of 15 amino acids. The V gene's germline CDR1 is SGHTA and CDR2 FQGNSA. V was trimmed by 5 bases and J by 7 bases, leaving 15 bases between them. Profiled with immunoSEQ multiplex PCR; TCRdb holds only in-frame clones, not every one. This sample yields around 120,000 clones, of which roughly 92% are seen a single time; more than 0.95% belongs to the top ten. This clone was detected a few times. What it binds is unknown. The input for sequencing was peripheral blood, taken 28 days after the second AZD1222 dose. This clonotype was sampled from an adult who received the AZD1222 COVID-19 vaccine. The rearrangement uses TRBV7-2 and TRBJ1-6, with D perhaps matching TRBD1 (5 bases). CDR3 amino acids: CASSLLGGGNSPLHF. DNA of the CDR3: TGTGCCAGCAGCCTCTTGGGGGGAGGGAATTCACCCCTCCACTTT.